Here is one TCR beta chain with its context. No antigen is known for it. This sample was included in a study of T cells in narcolepsy. The protocol was immunoSEQ multiplex PCR, while the TCRdb copy is restricted to in-frame clones and leaves out a portion. The sample lists about 30,000 clones, over 75% seen once, with roughly 1.2% in the top ten. Trimming removed 4 bases from V and 7 bases from J, with 18 bases in between. The CDR3 is made up of 15 amino acids. CDR1 is SGDLS and CDR2 is YYNGEE in the germline V gene. The study's findings and limits: Same-patient CSF and blood CD4+ T cell clonotypes included HCRT-specific and TRIB2-specific autoreactive ones. Healthy controls reportedly lacked the autoreactive clonotypes serially found in patients' blood.

The clonotype was recovered from a human donor with narcolepsy. The rearrangement links TRBV9 to TRBJ2-1; D is tentatively TRBD1 or TRBD2 (7 bases each). Sequencing was done on a sample of CD45RA- memory CD4+ T cells from PBMCs. For the CDR3, the DNA is TGTGCCAGCAGCCTACGACAGGGACTATGGAATGAGCAGTTCTTC. It encodes CASSLRQGLWNEQFF.